These 11 T cell receptor beta chains came from one sample sequenced in a study of T cell responses to AZD1222 COVID-19 vaccine (dated by TCRdb to the early 2020s). The library was made by the immunoSEQ multiplex PCR assay. The table was pulled from immuneACCESS by TCRdb, which kept in-frame rearrangements only. Such tables lose some clones; where checked, under half of the loss comes from unresolved V genes, and the rest has no known cause. The sample yields some 100,000 clones; just under 90% were counted once. The leading ten clones occupy approximately 16% of the sample. This sample's time point label indicates: baseline before first vaccination. The specimen was peripheral blood, collected on day 0 of AZD1222 vaccination. All receptors derive from an adult in good health.

This clone has only one observation. V is TRBV6-5 and J is TRBJ2-7; TRBD2 might be the D (6 bases). The CDR3 spans 14 residues. Germline V lookup: CDR1 MNHEY, CDR2 SVGAGI. V dropped 8 bases and J dropped 7 bases, with 21 bases sitting between them. CDR3 in amino acids: CASRLERRAGEQYF. In DNA, the CDR3 is TGTGCCAGCCGGTTAGAGAGGAGGGCAGGGGAGCAGTACTTC.

This sequence joins TRBV27 and TRBJ2-7, with D hard to call. The CDR3 runs to 11 residues. V shed 7 bases and J shed 4 bases, with 8 bases lying between them. Looked up from germline, CDR1 is MNHEY and CDR2 is SMNVEV (reference sequence). CDR3: CASMANYEQYF. The CDR3 DNA is TGTGCCAGCATGGCGAATTACGAGCAGTACTTC.

The CDR3 region is CASGGGQTYEQYF. CDR3 DNA sequence: TGTGCCAGCGGGGGGGGACAGACCTACGAGCAGTACTTC. V and J are TRBV10-3 and TRBJ2-7; 9 nucleotides agree with TRBD2. Germline lookup yields CDR1 ENHRY and CDR2 SYGVKD. The J segment lost 2 bases and the V segment lost 10 bases, leaving 6 bases of the junction unmatched. CDR3 size: 13 residues.

The CDR3 nucleotides are TGTGCCAGCTCACCCGGGGCGGAGGTCGGGCGAGAGCAGTTCTTC. Its translation: CASSPGAEVGREQFF. The V gene is TRBV18, the J gene TRBJ2-1; the D call may be TRBD1 or TRBD2 (5 bases each). The CDR3 has 15 residues. Looked up from germline, CDR1 is KGHSH and CDR2 is LQKENI. V lost 3 bases and J lost 10, with 19 bases in between.

This chain connects TRBV19 to TRBJ1-2; 8 bases line up with TRBD1. Germline trimming cut 10 bases from V and 6 bases from J; bases unmatched to any gene: 13. Germline CDR1 is LNHDA and CDR2 is SQIVND (reference sequence). This CDR3 has 14 residues. The CDR3 loop reads CATSPFPGGDGYTF. The CDR3 DNA reads as TGTGCCACCTCCCCTTTCCCAGGGGGCGATGGCTACACCTTC.

To note about this clone: The same CDR3 is also encoded by other DNA sequences in this sample. This sequence joins TRBV2 and TRBJ1-6; D not resolved. With 4 bases removed from V and 7 bases from J, the gap between germline ends came to 8 bases. The CDR3 is made up of 13 amino acids. Germline values: CDR1 SNHLY, CDR2 FYNNEI. This CDR3 reads CASSGTENSPLHF. CDR3 DNA: TGTGCCAGCAGTGGGACGGAAAATTCACCCCTCCACTTT.

The CDR3 bases are TGTGCCAGCCATACAGGGCTAGGTGGGGCCAACGTCCTGACTTTC. It is translated as CASHTGLGGANVLTF. This chain connects TRBV2 to TRBJ2-6, with D maybe TRBD1 (6 bases). Trimming left V 8 bases short and J 3 bases short, with 14 bases between. Germline values: CDR1 SNHLY, CDR2 FYNNEI. The CDR3 consists of 15 residues.

The gene calls are TRBV5-1 and TRBJ2-7; 7 nucleotides align to TRBD2. This CDR3 spans 14 amino acids. CDR1 SGHRS and CDR2 YFSETQ come from the germline V gene. V lost 2 bases, J lost 6 bases, and 8 bases stayed unmatched. The CDR3 bases are TGCGCCAGCAGCTTCGATCTAGCGGTACGCGAGCAGTACTTC. Translating it yields CASSFDLAVREQYF.

The chain is built from TRBV5-4 and TRBJ2-5; 10 bases agree with TRBD2. There are 15 residues in the CDR3. Germline CDR1 and CDR2: SGHNT and YYREEE (reference sequence). With V trimmed by 5 bases and J by 4 bases, 8 bases remained unmatched. The CDR3 DNA follows: TGTGCCAGCAGGGTCGAGCGGGGGGGCGGAGAGACCCAGTACTTC. This encodes CASRVERGGGETQYF. Full variable domain (outside the CDR3, taken from reference TRBV5-4 and TRBJ2-5): ETGVTQSPTHLIKTRGQQVTLRCSSQSGHNTVSWYQQALGQGPQFIFQYYREEENGRGNFPPRFSGLQFPNYSSELNVNALELDDSALYLCASRVERGGGETQYFGPGTRLLVL.

The chain's CDR3 is CASMSNEKLFF. The CDR3 nucleotides are TGTGCCAGTATGAGTAATGAAAAACTGTTTTTT. The chain carries TRBV19 and TRBJ1-4; the D is unclear. Germline loops: CDR1 LNHDA, CDR2 SQIVND (reference sequence). CDR3 length: 11 amino acids. V was pared by 7 bases and J by 4 bases, with 4 bases between.

This rearrangement joins TRBV28 to TRBJ1-6, with a possible D match to TRBD1 (6 bases). The ends were cut back, 6 bases at V and 11 bases at J, with 20 bases in the middle. The CDR3 is 15 residues long. Germline CDR1 MDHEN, CDR2 SYDVKM. The CDR3 loop reads CASSTGSGWVTPLHF. The CDR3 bases are TGTGCCAGCAGCACAGGGTCGGGGTGGGTTACACCCCTCCACTTT.